These 4 T cell receptor beta chains originate from one sample sequenced in a study of T cells in Graves' hyperthyroidism and ophthalmopathy (dated by TCRdb to the late 2010s). Libraries were made using multiplex PCR. Sequencing instrument: Illumina HiSeq 2000. TCR beta CDR3 regions were amplified from RNA transcripts. The first round of RT-PCR for the TCR CDR3 was performed with the HTBI primer set and the Qiagen OneStep RT-PCR kit. TCRdb ran its own pipeline on the public reads, namely fastp trimming at Q25 and MiXCR clone calling, and kept in-frame beta chains. Rows merge per CDR3 protein into single entries with the most common DNA and genes. The table for this sample lists 600,000 or so distinct CDR3 sequences; 40% to 55% of them were counted only once. Roughly 8.2% of the sample rests with the top ten. Sequencing input: peripheral blood or thyroid tissue (not recorded which). These receptors came from a woman under 30 with Graves' hyperthyroidism. Donor details come from another sample of the same person, matched by shared clones.

This clonotype was seen just once. The chain uses TRBV9 and TRBJ2-5; TRBD2 aligns across 11 bases. The CDR3 contains 16 residues. The ends lost 2 bases at V and 4 bases at J; junction bases unmatched: 7. CDR1 and CDR2 from the germline V gene are SGDLS and YYNGEE. DNA of the CDR3: TGTGCCAGCAGCGTTGGGACTAGCGGACATGGAGAGACCCAGTACTTC. Translation gives CASSVGTSGHGETQYF.

The CDR3 sequence is CASRGSGVTYEQYF. Here the CDR3 DNA reads TGTGCCAGCCGGGGGTCCGGGGTGACCTACGAGCAGTACTTC. The V call is TRBV7-9, the J call TRBJ2-7, with a weak D call TRBD2 (6 bases). Germline V gives CDR1 SEHNR, CDR2 FQNEAQ (reference sequence). CDR3 length: 14 amino acids. Trimming removed 8 bases at V and 2 bases at J, with 16 bases between. Full variable domain (outside the CDR3, taken from reference TRBV7-9 and TRBJ2-7): DTGVSQNPRHKITKRGQNVTFRCDPISEHNRLYWYRQTLGQGPEFLTYFQNEAQLEKSRLLSDRFSAERPKGSFSTLEIQRTEQGDSAMYLCASRGSGVTYEQYFGPGTRLTVT.

This chain uses TRBV9 with TRBJ1-2; TRBD1 is a possible D gene (5 bases). V shed 4 bases and J shed 4 bases, with 20 bases lying between them. Germline V gene lookup returns CDR1 SGDLS and CDR2 YYNGEE. The CDR3 contains 16 residues. The CDR3 loop reads CASSPKQVPFGYGYTF. The CDR3 nucleotides read TGTGCCAGCAGCCCAAAACAGGTCCCGTTCGGCTATGGCTACACCTTC. Full variable domain (missing parts from reference TRBV9 and TRBJ1-2): DSGVTQTPKHLITATGQRVTLRCSPRSGDLSVYWYQQSLDQGLQFLIQYYNGEERAKGNILERFSAQQFPDLHSELNLSSLELGDSALYFCASSPKQVPFGYGYTFGSGTRLTVV.

V gene TRBV5-1 combines with J gene TRBJ1-1; the D gene is possibly TRBD1 (5 bases). The V gene's germline CDR1 is SGHRS and CDR2 YFSETQ. V was clipped by 6 bases and J by 0 bases, with 6 bases between them. The length of the CDR3 is 12 residues. CDR3 protein: CASTGMNTEAFF. CDR3 in DNA: TGCGCCAGCACAGGGATGAACACTGAAGCTTTCTTT.